The rows below give T cell receptor beta chains drawn from one sample of a study of identifying expanded T cells in peripheral blood. The assay was immunoSEQ multiplex PCR, and TCRdb's table has in-frame clones only and misses some. The table shows tens of thousands of clones, with 84% occurring only once. Material for sequencing was blood. These receptors all come from a person aged 18 to 75 in good health. Both conserved end residues are part of each CDR3. The D gene is left open where the match is weak. The size field is filled for only some rows; it gives once, few, many or a size class.

CDR3nt: TGTGCCAGTGCCCCAAATGGGAACCACAATGAGCAGTTCTTC; CDR3aa: CASAPNGNHNEQFF; j_gene: TRBJ2-1; v_gene: TRBV11-1; d_gene: -; abundance: few; len: 14
CDR3nt: TGTGCCAGCAGTTTGGCCGGGAGCGACAATGAGCAGTTCTTC; CDR3aa: CASSLAGSDNEQFF; j_gene: TRBJ2-1; v_gene: TRBV27; d_gene: -; abundance: few; len: 14
CDR3nt: TGTGCCAGCAGCTTTGGGCGACCCCCCTACGAGCAGTACTTC; CDR3aa: CASSFGRPPYEQYF; j_gene: TRBJ2-7; v_gene: TRBV11-2; d_gene: -; abundance: -; len: 14
CDR3nt: TGTGCCAGCCCCCCCGGGGGCGGGCTATGGGCGTTGAACACTGAAGCTTTCTTT; CDR3aa: CASPPGGGLWALNTEAFF; j_gene: TRBJ1-1; v_gene: TRBV28; d_gene: -; abundance: -; len: 18
CDR3nt: TGTGCCAGCAGCGTAGGGGACAGGGGATTTCCGTATGGCTACACCTTC; CDR3aa: CASSVGDRGFPYGYTF; j_gene: TRBJ1-2; v_gene: TRBV9; d_gene: TRBD1; abundance: -; len: 16
CDR3nt: TGTGCCAGCAGGGATGTAGGCCCCATTAGCGGCAATCAGCCCCAGCATTTT; CDR3aa: CASRDVGPISGNQPQHF; j_gene: TRBJ1-5; v_gene: TRBV28; d_gene: -; abundance: -; len: 17
CDR3nt: TGTGCCAGCAGTTTGATCGGGACGAGCTATGGCTACACCTTC; CDR3aa: CASSLIGTSYGYTF; j_gene: TRBJ1-2; v_gene: TRBV6-6; d_gene: -; abundance: -; len: 14
CDR3nt: TGTGCCAGCAGCGCGAGAGGGGCGGAAGGAGAGACCCAGTACTTC; CDR3aa: CASSARGAEGETQYF; j_gene: TRBJ2-5; v_gene: TRBV9; d_gene: -; abundance: -; len: 15
CDR3nt: TGTGCCAGCAGCTTAGATTGGGAGGGAGAAGAGACCCAGTACTTC; CDR3aa: CASSLDWEGEETQYF; j_gene: TRBJ2-5; v_gene: TRBV11-2; d_gene: TRBD2; abundance: -; len: 15
CDR3nt: TGTGCCAGCAGCTTAGCAGGACAACTGAACACCGGGGAGCTGTTTTTT; CDR3aa: CASSLAGQLNTGELFF; j_gene: TRBJ2-2; v_gene: TRBV7-6; d_gene: -; abundance: -; len: 16
CDR3nt: TGCGCCAGCAGCCGCAAGGGCGGGGGGAAGAACACTGAAGCTTTCTTT; CDR3aa: CASSRKGGGKNTEAFF; j_gene: TRBJ1-1; v_gene: TRBV4-1; d_gene: -; abundance: once; len: 16
CDR3nt: TGCAGCGTGACGGGACTAGCGGGAGTAGGTGAGCAGTTCTTC; CDR3aa: CSVTGLAGVGEQFF; j_gene: TRBJ2-1; v_gene: TRBV29-1; d_gene: TRBD2; abundance: -; len: 14
CDR3nt: TGTGCCAGCTTCGGTTCTAGCGGGGGAGAGACCCAGTACTTC; CDR3aa: CASFGSSGGETQYF; j_gene: TRBJ2-5; v_gene: TRBV2; d_gene: TRBD2; abundance: -; len: 14
CDR3nt: TGTGCCAGCAGCTTGGAGGACACGGCGCTCATGAACACTGAAGCTTTCTTT; CDR3aa: CASSLEDTALMNTEAFF; j_gene: TRBJ1-1; v_gene: TRBV5-8; d_gene: -; abundance: -; len: 17
CDR3nt: TGTGCCATCAGTGATTACCACAATGAGCAGTTCTTC; CDR3aa: CAISDYHNEQFF; j_gene: TRBJ2-1; v_gene: TRBV10-3; d_gene: -; abundance: -; len: 12
CDR3nt: TGTGCCAGCAGTTACGGGACAGGGTGGCACACTGAAGCTTTCTTT; CDR3aa: CASSYGTGWHTEAFF; j_gene: TRBJ1-1; v_gene: TRBV6-5; d_gene: TRBD1; abundance: -; len: 15
CDR3nt: TGTGCCAGCAGCCCCCCGGGACTAGGCACAGATACGCAGTATTTT; CDR3aa: CASSPPGLGTDTQYF; j_gene: TRBJ2-3; v_gene: TRBV28; d_gene: TRBD2; abundance: few; len: 15
CDR3nt: TGTGCCAGCAGCGTAGCCGAGGGGGTTGCAGATACGCAGTATTTT; CDR3aa: CASSVAEGVADTQYF; j_gene: TRBJ2-3; v_gene: TRBV9; d_gene: -; abundance: -; len: 15
CDR3nt: TGTGCCAGCAGACCTTGGACTGCAGCAGGGATTGAAGCTTTCTTT; CDR3aa: CASRPWTAAGIEAFF; j_gene: TRBJ1-1; v_gene: TRBV27; d_gene: -; abundance: -; len: 15
CDR3nt: TGCGCCAGCAGCCAACTTACGGGAGGCACCGGGGAGCTGTTTTTT; CDR3aa: CASSQLTGGTGELFF; j_gene: TRBJ2-2; v_gene: TRBV4-3; d_gene: TRBD2; abundance: -; len: 15
CDR3nt: TGTGCCTTAGAGGAGGGGGCTAGAACTGAAGCTTTCTTT; CDR3aa: CALEEGARTEAFF; j_gene: TRBJ1-1; v_gene: TRBV6-1; d_gene: TRBD1; abundance: -; len: 13
CDR3nt: TGTGCCAGCAGCTCGCGAGCGGACCTCTCCTACGAGCAGTACTTC; CDR3aa: CASSSRADLSYEQYF; j_gene: TRBJ2-7; v_gene: TRBV5-6; d_gene: -; abundance: -; len: 15
CDR3nt: TGTGCCCTCAGGGACGGTACCGGGGAGCTGTTTTTT; CDR3aa: CALRDGTGELFF; j_gene: TRBJ2-2; v_gene: TRBV28; d_gene: -; abundance: -; len: 12
CDR3nt: TGTGCCGCGATTTCGGGCTCCTACGAGCAGTACTTC; CDR3aa: CAAISGSYEQYF; j_gene: TRBJ2-7; v_gene: TRBV6-5; d_gene: -; abundance: -; len: 12
CDR3nt: TGTGCCAGCAGCCTGCGTGAGGGACTAGCAGCCCAGCAGTACTTC; CDR3aa: CASSLREGLAAQQYF; j_gene: TRBJ2-7; v_gene: TRBV28; d_gene: TRBD2; abundance: -; len: 15
CDR3nt: TGTGCCTGGAGTCCATCACAAGAGACCCAGTACTTC; CDR3aa: CAWSPSQETQYF; j_gene: TRBJ2-5; v_gene: TRBV30; d_gene: -; abundance: -; len: 12
CDR3nt: TGTGCCAGCATCCCGGACAGGGTGCTCACAGATACGCAGTATTTT; CDR3aa: CASIPDRVLTDTQYF; j_gene: TRBJ2-3; v_gene: TRBV7-9; d_gene: TRBD1; abundance: once; len: 15
CDR3nt: TGTGCCAGTAGTATGTCCACGCTGTCTAACTATGGCTACACCTTC; CDR3aa: CASSMSTLSNYGYTF; j_gene: TRBJ1-2; v_gene: TRBV19; d_gene: -; abundance: -; len: 15
CDR3nt: TGTGCCAGCAGCCTTCTTGGGACCGCTAACTATGGCTACACCTTC; CDR3aa: CASSLLGTANYGYTF; j_gene: TRBJ1-2; v_gene: TRBV7-2; d_gene: -; abundance: -; len: 15
CDR3nt: TGTGCCAGTACCTACCCGGGACAGGGGGTTGAGACCCAGTACTTC; CDR3aa: CASTYPGQGVETQYF; j_gene: TRBJ2-5; v_gene: TRBV19; d_gene: TRBD1; abundance: -; len: 15
CDR3nt: TGTGCCAGCTCACCCCCCAATCAGCCCCAGCATTTT; CDR3aa: CASSPPNQPQHF; j_gene: TRBJ1-5; v_gene: TRBV18; d_gene: -; abundance: -; len: 12